Reported below is one T cell receptor (beta chain). Its antigen remains unidentified. Under the authors' procedure: ImmunoSEQ output lacked quality scores and full-length reads, limiting matched filtering. TCRdb's table, derived via immunoSEQ multiplex PCR, lists solely in-frame clones and lacks some. V, J and clone size derive from that table, while D and trimming were established from the DNA sequence. The table lists about 1.1 million clones, around 78% of them singletons. This record belongs to a study of shared clonotypes between healthy human individuals. The wider study: For every donor, three CD4 naive, three CD4 memory, two CD8 naive and one CD8 memory plates were used. Points from the study as a whole: Generation probabilities were higher for clonotypes shared across all four sorted-subset donors than for unshared ones.

The CDR3 loop spans 11 amino acids. In germline, CDR1 is MNHNY, CDR2 SVGAGI (reference sequence). V lost 0 bases and J 6 bases, leaving 2 bases between the germline ends. The chain links TRBV6-6 to TRBJ1-1; D call uncertain. Sequenced material: memory CD4+ T cells from PBMCs. Subset meaning: CD45RA-negative fraction. The sequence was obtained from a man younger than 35 in good health. Some clones in this sample may be carry-over from other donors' samples. The CDR3 bases are TGTGCCAGCAGTTACTCGGCTGAAGCTTTCTTT. Its translation: CASSYSAEAFF.